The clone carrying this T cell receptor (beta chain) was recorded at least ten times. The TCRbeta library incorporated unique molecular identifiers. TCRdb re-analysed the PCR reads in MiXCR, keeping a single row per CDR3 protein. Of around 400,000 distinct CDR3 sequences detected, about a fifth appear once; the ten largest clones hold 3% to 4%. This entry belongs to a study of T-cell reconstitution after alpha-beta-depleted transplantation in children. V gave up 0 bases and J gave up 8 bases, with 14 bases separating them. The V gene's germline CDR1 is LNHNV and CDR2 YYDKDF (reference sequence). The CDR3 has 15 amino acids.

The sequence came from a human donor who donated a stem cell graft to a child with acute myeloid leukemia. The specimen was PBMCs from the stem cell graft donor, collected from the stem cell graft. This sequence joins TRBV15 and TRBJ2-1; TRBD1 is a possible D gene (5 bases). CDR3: CATSRDSKGPDEQFF. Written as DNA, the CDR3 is TGTGCCACCAGCAGAGACTCCAAGGGGCCAGATGAGCAGTTCTTC.